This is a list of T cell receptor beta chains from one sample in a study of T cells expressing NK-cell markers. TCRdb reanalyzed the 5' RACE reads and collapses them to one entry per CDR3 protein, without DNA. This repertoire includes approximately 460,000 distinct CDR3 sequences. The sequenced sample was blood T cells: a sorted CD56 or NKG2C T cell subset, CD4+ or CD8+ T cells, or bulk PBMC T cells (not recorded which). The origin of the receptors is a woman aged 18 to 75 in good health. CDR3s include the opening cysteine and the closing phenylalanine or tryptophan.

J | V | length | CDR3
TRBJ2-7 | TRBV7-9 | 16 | CASSPQGLEISYEQYF
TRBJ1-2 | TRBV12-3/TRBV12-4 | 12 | CASSSGGGGYTF
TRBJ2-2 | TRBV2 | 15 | CASRGGLANTGELFF
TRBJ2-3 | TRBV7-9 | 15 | CASRDRDRPTDTQYF
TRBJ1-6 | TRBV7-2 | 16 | CASSLAGQGLSSPLHF
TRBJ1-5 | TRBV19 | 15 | CASSMQGWSNQPQHF
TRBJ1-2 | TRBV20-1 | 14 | CSASPGQGVYGYTF
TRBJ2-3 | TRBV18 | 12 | CASSTTTDTQYF
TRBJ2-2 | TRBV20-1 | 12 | CSAGARTGELFF
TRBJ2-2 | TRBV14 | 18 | CASSQGPSANPYTGELFF
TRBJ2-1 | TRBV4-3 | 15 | CASSPPNGQHNEQFF
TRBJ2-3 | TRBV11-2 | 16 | CASSLDPTTSTDTQYF
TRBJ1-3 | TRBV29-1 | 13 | CSGQGTGHRTIYF
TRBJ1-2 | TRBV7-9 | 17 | CASSPENRGQGGYGYTF
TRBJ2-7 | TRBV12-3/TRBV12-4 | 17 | CASSLMVLGDWGYEQYF
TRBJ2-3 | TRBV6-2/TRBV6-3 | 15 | CASNGGRQSKDTQYF
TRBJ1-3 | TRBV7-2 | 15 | CASSQQGLDGNTIYF
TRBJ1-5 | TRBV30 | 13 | CAWSLQGNQPQHF
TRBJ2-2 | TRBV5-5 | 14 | CASSRPANTGELFF
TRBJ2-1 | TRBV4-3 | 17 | CASSHLSVRRSPNEQFF
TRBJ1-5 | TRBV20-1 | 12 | CSARTQNQHQHF
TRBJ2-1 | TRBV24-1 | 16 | CATSDAQGGLLNEQFF
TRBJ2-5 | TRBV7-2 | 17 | CASSLTLRGTPRETQYF
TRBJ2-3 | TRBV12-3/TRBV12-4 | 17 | CASSLGEGGSRTAAQYF
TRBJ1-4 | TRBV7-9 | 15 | CASSSGQGLWEKLFF
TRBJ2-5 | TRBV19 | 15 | CASSTGQTPGETQYF
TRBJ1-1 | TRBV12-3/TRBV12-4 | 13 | CASSGGSNTEAFF
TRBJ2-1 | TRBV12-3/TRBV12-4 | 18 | CASSLRTSGRSSYNEQFF
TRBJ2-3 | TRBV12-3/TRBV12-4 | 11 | CASSETDTQYF
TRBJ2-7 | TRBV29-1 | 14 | CSVLEQAHSYEQYF
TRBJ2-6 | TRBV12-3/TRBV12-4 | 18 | CASSATGQAPSGANVLTF
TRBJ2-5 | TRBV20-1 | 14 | CSAQRAGYQETQYF
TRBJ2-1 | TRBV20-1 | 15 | CSARDRTSGYNEQFF
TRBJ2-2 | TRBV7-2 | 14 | CASSLNLGPGELFF
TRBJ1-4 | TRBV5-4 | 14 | CASSLEAVEEKLFF
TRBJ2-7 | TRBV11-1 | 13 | CASSTQGPLEQYF
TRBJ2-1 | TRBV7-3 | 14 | CASSPGQGHNEQFF
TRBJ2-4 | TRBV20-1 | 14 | CSAGARLAKNIQYF
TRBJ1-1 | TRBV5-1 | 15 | CASSLVWEGNTEAFF
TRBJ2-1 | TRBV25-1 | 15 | CASSEAQGVYNEQFF
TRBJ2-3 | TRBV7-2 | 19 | CASSLAKGSQTYRTDTQYF
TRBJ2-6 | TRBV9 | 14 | CASSPPGGANVLTF
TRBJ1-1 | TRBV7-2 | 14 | CASSLRRMNTEAFF
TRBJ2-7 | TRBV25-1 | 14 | CASSEWPASYEQYF
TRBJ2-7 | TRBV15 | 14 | CATSSASGFYEQYF
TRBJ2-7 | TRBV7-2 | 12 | CASSSDRYEQYF
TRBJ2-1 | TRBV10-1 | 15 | CASSESGGSYNEQFF
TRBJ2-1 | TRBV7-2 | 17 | CASSLRHQAGGPNEQFF
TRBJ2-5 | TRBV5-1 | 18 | CASSLASAGGKGPETQYF
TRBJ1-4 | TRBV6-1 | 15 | CASSTGYRTGEKLFF
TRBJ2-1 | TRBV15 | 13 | CATSSGGQNEQFF
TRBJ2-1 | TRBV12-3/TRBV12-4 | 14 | CASSLTRTGGEQFF
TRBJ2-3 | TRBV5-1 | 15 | CASSLSPGQANTQYF
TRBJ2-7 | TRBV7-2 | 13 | CASSLDRHYEQYF
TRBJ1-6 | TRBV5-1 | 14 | CASSLVPGDSPLHF